This TCR beta chain was sequenced in a study of spatial heterogeneity in lung cancer. Overall study: Consistent detection of more beta-chain than alpha-chain sequences was observed.

Time point given: sample taken at primary tumor resection. Unsorted whole RNA from tumor, nontumor lung or frozen PBMC underwent sequencing. TCRdb analysed the 5' RACE reads with MiXCR anew, one entry per CDR3 protein. The sample holds about 95,000 distinct CDR3 sequences, approximately 8.6% seen once. General study results and limits: Among blood samples, ubiquitous expanded tumor TCRs appeared more at resection than at follow-up.

The ends were cut back, 8 bases at V and 0 bases at J, with 10 bases in the middle. CDR3 length: 13 residues. Germline CDR1 is MDHEN and CDR2 is SYDVKM. This clonotype occurred many times. The target antigen is unknown. Sequencing was performed on PBMCs, taken at surgery. This TCR was recovered from a male donor with early-stage non-small cell lung cancer. V is TRBV28 and J is TRBJ1-1, with no clear D. The CDR3 loop reads CASLAELNTEAFF. In DNA form, the CDR3 reads TGTGCCAGCCTTGCGGAACTGAACACTGAAGCTTTCTTT.